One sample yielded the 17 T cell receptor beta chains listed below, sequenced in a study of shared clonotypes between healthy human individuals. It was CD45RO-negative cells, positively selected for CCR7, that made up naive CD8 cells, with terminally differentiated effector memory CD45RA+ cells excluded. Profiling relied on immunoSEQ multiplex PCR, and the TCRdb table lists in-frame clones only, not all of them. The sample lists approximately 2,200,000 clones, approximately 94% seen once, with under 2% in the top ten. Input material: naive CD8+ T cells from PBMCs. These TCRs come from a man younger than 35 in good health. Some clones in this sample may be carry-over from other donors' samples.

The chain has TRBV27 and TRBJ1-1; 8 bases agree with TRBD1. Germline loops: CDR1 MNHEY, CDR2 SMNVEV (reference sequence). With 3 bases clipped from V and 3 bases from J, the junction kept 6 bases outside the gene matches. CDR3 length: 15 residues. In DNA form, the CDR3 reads TGTGCCAGCAGTTTTAACAGGGGGTCGTACACTGAAGCTTTCTTT. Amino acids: CASSFNRGSYTEAFF.

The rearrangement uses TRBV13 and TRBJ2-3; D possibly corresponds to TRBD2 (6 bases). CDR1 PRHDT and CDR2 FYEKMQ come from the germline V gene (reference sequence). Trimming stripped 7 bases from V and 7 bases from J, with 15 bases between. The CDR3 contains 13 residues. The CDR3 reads CASNSDRDYTQYF. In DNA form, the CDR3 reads TGTGCCAGCAACTCGGACCGGGACTATACGCAGTATTTT.

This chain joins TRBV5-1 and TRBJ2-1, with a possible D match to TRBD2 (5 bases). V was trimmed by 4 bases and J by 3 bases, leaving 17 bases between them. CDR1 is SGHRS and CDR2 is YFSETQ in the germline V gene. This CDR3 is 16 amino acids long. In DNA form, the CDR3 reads TGCGCCAGCAGCCTCGAACCCGGGATATTCTACAATGAGCAGTTCTTC. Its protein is CASSLEPGIFYNEQFF.

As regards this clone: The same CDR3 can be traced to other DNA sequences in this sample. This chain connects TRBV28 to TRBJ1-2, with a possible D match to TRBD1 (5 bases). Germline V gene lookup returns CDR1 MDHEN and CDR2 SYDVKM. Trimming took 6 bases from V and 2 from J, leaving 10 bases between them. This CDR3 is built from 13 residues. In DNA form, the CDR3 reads TGTGCCAGCAGCCTACAGGAAAACTATGGCTACACCTTC. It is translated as CASSLQENYGYTF.

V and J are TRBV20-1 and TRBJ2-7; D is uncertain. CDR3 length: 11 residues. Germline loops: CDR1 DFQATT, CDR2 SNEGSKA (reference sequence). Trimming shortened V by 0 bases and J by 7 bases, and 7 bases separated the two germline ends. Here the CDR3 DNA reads TGCAGTGCTAGAGATCAGTATGAGCAGTACTTC. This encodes CSARDQYEQYF.

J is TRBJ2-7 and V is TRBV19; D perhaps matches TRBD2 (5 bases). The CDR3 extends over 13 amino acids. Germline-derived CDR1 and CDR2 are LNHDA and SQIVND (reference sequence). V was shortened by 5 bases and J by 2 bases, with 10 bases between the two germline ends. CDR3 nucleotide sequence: TGTGCCAGTAGTCCTCGGGATGCCTACGAGCAGTACTTC. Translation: CASSPRDAYEQYF.

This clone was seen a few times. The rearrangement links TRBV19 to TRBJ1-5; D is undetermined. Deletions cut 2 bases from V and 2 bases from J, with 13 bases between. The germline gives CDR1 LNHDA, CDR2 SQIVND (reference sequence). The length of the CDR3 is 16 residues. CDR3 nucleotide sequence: TGTGCCAGTAGTATACAAGTCGGCAGACGCAATCAGCCCCAGCATTTT. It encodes CASSIQVGRRNQPQHF. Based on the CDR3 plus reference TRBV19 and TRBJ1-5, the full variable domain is DGGITQSPKYLFRKEGQNVTLSCEQNLNHDAMYWYRQDPGQGLRLIYYSQIVNDFQKGDIAEGYSVSREKKESFPLTVTSAQKNPTAFYLCASSIQVGRRNQPQHFGDGTRLSIL.

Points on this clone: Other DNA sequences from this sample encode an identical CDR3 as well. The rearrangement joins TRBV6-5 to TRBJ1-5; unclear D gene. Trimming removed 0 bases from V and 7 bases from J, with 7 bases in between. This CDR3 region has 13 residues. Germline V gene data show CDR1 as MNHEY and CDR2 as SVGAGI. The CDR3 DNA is TGTGCCAGCAGTTACTCGGAGGGACAGCCCCAGCATTTT. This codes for CASSYSEGQPQHF.

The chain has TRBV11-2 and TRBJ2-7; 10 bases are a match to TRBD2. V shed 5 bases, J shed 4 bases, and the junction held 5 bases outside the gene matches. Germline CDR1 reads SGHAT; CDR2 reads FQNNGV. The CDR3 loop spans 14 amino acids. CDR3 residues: CASSHPGLAYEQYF. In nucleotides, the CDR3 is TGTGCCAGCAGCCACCCGGGACTAGCGTACGAGCAGTACTTC.

CDR3 region: CASSDSLRTVNTEAFF. CDR3 DNA: TGTGCCAGCAGTGACTCTCTCAGGACCGTGAACACTGAAGCTTTCTTT. This chain connects TRBV6-4 to TRBJ1-1; D gene ambiguous. With 0 bases removed from V and 0 bases from J, the gap between germline ends came to 11 bases. This CDR3 is 16 amino acids long. Germline assignment: CDR1 MRHNA and CDR2 SNTAGT.

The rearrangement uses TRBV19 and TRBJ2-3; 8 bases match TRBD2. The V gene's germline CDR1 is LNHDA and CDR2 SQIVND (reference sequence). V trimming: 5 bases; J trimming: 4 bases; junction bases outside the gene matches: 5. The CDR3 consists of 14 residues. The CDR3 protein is CASSWRGVSDTQYF. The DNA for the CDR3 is TGTGCCAGTAGTTGGCGGGGGGTATCAGATACGCAGTATTTT.

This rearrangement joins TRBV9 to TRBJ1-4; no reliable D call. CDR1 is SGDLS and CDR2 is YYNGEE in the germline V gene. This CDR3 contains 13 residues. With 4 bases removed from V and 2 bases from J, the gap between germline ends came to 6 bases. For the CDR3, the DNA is TGTGCCAGCAGCCATGGCACTAATGAAAAACTGTTTTTT. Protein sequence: CASSHGTNEKLFF.

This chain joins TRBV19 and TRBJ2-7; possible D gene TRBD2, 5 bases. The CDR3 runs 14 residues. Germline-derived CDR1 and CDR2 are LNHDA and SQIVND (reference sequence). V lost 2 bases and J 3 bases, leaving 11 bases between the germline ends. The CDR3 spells CASSIRGSFYEQYF. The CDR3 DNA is TGTGCCAGTAGTATACGTGGGAGTTTCTACGAGCAGTACTTC. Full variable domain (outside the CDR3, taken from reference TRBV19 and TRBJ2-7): DGGITQSPKYLFRKEGQNVTLSCEQNLNHDAMYWYRQDPGQGLRLIYYSQIVNDFQKGDIAEGYSVSREKKESFPLTVTSAQKNPTAFYLCASSIRGSFYEQYFGPGTRLTVT.

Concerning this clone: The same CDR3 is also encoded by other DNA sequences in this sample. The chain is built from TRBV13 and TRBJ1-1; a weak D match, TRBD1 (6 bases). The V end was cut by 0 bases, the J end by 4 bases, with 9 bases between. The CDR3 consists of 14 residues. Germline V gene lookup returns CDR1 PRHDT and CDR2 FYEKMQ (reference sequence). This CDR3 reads CASSLGRGGTEAFF. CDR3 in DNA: TGTGCCAGCAGCTTAGGCCGAGGGGGCACTGAAGCTTTCTTT.

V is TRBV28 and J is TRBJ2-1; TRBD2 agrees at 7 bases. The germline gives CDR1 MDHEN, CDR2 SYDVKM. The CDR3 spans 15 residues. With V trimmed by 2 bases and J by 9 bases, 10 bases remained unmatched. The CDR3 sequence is CASSLRGSLGGEQFF. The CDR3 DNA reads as TGTGCCAGCAGTTTACGCGGGAGCCTTGGGGGTGAGCAGTTCTTC.

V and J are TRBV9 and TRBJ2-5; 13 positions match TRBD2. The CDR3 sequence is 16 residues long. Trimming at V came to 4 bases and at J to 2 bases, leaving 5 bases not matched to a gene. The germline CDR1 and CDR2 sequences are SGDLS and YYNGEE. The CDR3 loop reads CASSPMGLAGQETQYF. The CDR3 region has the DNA TGTGCCAGCAGCCCCATGGGACTAGCGGGGCAAGAGACCCAGTACTTC. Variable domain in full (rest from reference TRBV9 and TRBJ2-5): DSGVTQTPKHLITATGQRVTLRCSPRSGDLSVYWYQQSLDQGLQFLIQYYNGEERAKGNILERFSAQQFPDLHSELNLSSLELGDSALYFCASSPMGLAGQETQYFGPGTRLLVL.

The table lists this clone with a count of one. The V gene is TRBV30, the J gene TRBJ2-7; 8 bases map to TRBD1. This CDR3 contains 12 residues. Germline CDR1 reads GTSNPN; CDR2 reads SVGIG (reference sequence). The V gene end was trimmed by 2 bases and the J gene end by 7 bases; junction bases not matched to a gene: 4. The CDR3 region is CAWSWGQAEQYF. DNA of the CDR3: TGTGCCTGGAGTTGGGGACAGGCGGAGCAGTACTTC.